This T cell receptor (beta chain) was recovered during a study of patients and donors after allogeneic stem cell transplantation. TCRdb re-called the RT-PCR reads through MiXCR, storing one row per CDR3 protein. The sample has 150,000 to 200,000 distinct CDR3 sequences; roughly two fifths are singletons. This CDR3 comprises 12 residues. Trimming cost V 6 bases and J 1 base, with 6 bases left between them. Germline loops: CDR1 MNHEY, CDR2 SVGEGT. This clonotype was recorded many times. V gene TRBV6-2 or TRBV6-3 combines with J gene TRBJ1-1; D possibly corresponds to TRBD1 (6 bases). The receptor's source is a human donor who was either an allogeneic HSCT recipient or a stem cell or donor lymphocyte infusion donor (not recorded which). It is not recorded whose cells these are; they may come from a transplant donor. Source material: blood, either unsorted or a sorted T cell fraction (not recorded which). CDR3 in amino acids: CASRGQNTEAFF. CDR3 nucleotides: TGTGCCAGCAGGGGACAGAACACTGAAGCTTTCTTT.